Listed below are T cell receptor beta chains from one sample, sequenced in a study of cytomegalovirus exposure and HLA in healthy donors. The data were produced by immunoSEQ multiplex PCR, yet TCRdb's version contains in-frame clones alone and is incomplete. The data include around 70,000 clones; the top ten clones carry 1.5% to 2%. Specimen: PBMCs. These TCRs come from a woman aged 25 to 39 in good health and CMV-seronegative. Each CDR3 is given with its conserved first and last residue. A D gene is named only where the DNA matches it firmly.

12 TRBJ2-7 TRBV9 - CASSVGLGEQYF
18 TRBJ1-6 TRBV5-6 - CASSSRGYSGLSGSPLHF
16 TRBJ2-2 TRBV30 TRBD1 CAWRGKTGANTGELFF
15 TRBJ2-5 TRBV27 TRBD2 CASSLLSGGQETQYF
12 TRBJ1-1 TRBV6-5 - CASRFQGTEAFF
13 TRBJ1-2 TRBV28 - CASSFRGGYGYTF
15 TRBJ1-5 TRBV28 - CASILSGYSNQPQHF
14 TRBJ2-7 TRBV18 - CASSPERGLYEQYF
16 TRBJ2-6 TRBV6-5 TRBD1 CASSSQGVSGANVLTF
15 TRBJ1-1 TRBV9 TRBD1 CASSLRGQMNTEAFF
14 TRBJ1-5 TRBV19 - CASSIQGWDQPQHF
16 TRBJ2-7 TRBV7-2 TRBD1 CASSFNGQGWPYEQYF
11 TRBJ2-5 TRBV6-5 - CASSWARTQYF
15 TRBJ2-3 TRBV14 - CASSPWEDSTDTQYF
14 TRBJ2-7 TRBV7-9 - CASSPRQEPREQYF
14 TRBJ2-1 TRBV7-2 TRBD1 CASSRDSYVNEQFF
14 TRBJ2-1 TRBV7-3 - CASSLTGGPDEQFF
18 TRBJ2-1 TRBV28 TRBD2 CASSLLAGTSGRRNEQFF
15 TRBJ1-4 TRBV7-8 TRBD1 CASSLGGTGNEKLFF
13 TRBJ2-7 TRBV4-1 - CASSHRGGGEQYF
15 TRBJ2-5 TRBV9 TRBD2 CASSVGTSGRETQYF
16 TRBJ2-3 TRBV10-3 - CAISLSPGAGADTQYF
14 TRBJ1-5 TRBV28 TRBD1 CASSLRQGSQPQHF
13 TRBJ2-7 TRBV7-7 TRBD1 CASSLDRGHEQYF
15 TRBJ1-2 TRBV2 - CASSEQKGGGYGYTF
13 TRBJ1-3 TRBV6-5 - CASSYDGGNTIYF
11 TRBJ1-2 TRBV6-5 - CASSDSYGYTF
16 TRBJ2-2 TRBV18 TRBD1 CASSRLDRGFSGELFF
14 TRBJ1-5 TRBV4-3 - CASSQDRGIQPQHF
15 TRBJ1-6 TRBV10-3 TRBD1 CAISERQGLDSPLHF
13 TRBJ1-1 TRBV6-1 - CASSPTENTEAFF
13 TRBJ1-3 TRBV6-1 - CASIRGAGNTIYF
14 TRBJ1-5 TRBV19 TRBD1 CASSPGQGNQPQHF
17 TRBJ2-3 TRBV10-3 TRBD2 CAISESTTGGPGNTQYF
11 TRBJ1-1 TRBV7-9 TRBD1 CASSFGTGAFF
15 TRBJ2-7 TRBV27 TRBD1 CASRGTGGIPYEQYF
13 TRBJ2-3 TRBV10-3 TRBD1 CAISDRGQDTQYF
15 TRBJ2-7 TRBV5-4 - CASSLGQELSYEQYF
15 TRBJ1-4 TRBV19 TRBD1 CASSTRDRGYEKLFF
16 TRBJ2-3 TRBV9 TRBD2 CASSILAGAVADTQYF
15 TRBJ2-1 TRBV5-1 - CASSLVADPYNEQFF
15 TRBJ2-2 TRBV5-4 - CASSWMTANTGELFF
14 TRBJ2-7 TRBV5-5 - CASSPIAAPYEQYF
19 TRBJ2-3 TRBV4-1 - CASSQGEIFSGAFTDTQYF
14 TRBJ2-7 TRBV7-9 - CASSLTTSGDEQYF
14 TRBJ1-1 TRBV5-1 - CASSSLTGNTEAFF
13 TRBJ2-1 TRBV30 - CACNVLRGDEQFF
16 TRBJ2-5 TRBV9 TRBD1 CASSPGGQGYQETQYF
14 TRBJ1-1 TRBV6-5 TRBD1 CASSIQGLNTEAFF
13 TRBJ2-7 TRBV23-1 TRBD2 CASSRRGGYEQYF
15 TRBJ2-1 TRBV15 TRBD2 CATSGLAGGINEQFF
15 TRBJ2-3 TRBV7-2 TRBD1 CASSSHDRATDTQYF
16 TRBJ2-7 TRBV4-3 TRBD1 CASSQDRDRVGTEQYF
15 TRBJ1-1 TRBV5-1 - CASSLGQAVNTEAFF
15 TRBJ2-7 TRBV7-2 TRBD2 CASSWFSGAGYEQYF
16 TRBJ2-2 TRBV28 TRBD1 CASIQGDPSNTGELFF
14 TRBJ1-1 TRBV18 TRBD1 CASLLGQANTEAFF
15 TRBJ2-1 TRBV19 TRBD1 CASSGAPGQGYEQFF
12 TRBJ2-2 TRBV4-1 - CASSHEGGELFF
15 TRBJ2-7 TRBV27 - CASSSGGLYTLEQYF